This T cell receptor (beta chain) was retrieved from a study of OX40 agonist ivuxolimab in advanced cancers. Produced via immunoSEQ multiplex PCR; TCRdb's table is partial and in-frame only. The sample consists of 65,000 to 80,000 clones, 90% of them appearing once. This CDR3 has 15 amino acids. Germline trimming cut 10 bases from V and 4 bases from J; bases unmatched to any gene: 12. Germline V lookup: CDR1 MNHNS, CDR2 SASEGT. This chain joins TRBV6-1 and TRBJ2-2, with 7 bases aligning to TRBD1. The clonotype was recovered from an adult with an advanced solid tumor such as melanoma, head and neck, liver or kidney cancer. Sequencing used CD4+ or CD8+ T cells sorted from blood, obtained in a trial of the OX40 agonist ivuxolimab. DNA of the CDR3: TGTGCCACCCTTACAATGGCAGGGGGCACCGGGGAGCTGTTTTTT. It yields the protein CATLTMAGGTGELFF.